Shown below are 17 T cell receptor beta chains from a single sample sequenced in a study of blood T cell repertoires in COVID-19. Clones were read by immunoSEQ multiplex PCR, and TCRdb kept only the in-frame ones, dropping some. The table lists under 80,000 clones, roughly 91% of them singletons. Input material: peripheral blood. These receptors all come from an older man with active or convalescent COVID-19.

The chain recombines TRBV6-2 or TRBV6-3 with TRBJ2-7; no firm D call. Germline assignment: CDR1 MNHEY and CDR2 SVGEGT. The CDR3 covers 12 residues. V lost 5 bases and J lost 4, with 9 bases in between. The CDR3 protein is CASSLKPYEQYF. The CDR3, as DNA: TGTGCCAGCAGTCTGAAGCCTTACGAGCAGTACTTC.

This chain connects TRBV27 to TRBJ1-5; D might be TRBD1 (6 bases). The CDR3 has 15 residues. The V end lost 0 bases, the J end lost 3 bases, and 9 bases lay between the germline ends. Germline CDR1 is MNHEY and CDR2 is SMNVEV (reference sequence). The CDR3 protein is CASSLSGHNNQPQHF. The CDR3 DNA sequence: TGTGCCAGCAGTTTATCGGGACACAACAATCAGCCCCAGCATTTT.

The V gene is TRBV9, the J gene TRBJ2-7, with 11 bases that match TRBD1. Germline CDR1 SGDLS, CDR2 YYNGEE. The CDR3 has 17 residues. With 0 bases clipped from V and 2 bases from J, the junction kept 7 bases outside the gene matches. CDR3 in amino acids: CASSVEAGTGGPYEQYF. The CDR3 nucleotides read TGTGCCAGCAGCGTAGAAGCCGGGACAGGGGGTCCCTACGAGCAGTACTTC.

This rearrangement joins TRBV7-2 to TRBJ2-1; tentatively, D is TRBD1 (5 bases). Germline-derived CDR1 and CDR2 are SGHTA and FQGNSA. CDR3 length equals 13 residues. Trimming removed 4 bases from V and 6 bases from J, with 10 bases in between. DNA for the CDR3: TGTGCCAGCAGCTCTGGGGCAGTCAATGAGCAGTTCTTC. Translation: CASSSGAVNEQFF.

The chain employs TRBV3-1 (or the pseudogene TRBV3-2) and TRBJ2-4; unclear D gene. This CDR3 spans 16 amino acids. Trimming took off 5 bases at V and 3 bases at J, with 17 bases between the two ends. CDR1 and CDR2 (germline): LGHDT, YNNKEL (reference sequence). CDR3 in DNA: TGTGCCAGCAGCAAAGGAACCTTTGAGAGCAAAAACATTCAGTACTTC. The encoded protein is CASSKGTFESKNIQYF.

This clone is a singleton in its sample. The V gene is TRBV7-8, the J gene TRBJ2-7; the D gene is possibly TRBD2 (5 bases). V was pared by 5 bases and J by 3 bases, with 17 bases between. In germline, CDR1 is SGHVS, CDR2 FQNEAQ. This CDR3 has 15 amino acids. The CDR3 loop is CASSPVARRVYEQYF. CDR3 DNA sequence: TGTGCCAGCAGCCCCGTTGCTAGGCGGGTCTACGAGCAGTACTTC.

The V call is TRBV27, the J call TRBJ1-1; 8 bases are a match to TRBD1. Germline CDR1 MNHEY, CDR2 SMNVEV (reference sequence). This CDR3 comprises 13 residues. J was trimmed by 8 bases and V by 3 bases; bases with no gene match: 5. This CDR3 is CASSFSGGREAFF. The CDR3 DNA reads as TGTGCCAGCAGTTTCTCAGGGGGCAGGGAAGCTTTCTTT.

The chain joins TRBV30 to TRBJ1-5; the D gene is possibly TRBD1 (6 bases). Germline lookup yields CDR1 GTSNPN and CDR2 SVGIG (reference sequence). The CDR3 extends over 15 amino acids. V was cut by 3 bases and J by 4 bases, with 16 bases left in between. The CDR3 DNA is TGTGCCTGGAGCCCGGGACAACCTGGGAATCAGCCCCAGCATTTT. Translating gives CAWSPGQPGNQPQHF.

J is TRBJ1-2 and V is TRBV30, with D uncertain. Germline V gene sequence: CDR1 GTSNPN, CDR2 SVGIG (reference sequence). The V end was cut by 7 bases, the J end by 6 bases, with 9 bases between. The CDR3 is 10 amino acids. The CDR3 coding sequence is TGTGCCTTGTACCAGGATGGCTACACCTTC. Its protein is CALYQDGYTF.

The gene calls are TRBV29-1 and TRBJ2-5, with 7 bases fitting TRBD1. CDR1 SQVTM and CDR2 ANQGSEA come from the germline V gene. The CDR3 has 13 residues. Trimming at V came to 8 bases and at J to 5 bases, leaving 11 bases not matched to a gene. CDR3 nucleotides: TGCAGCACTGGGACAGCCCTCGGGGAGACCCAGTACTTC. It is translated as CSTGTALGETQYF.

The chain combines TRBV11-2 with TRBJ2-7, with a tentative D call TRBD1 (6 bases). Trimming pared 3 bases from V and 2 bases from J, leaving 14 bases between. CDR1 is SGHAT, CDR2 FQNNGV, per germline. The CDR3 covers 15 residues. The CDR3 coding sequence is TGTGCCAGCAGCTTCTGGCAGGGGCGGACCTACGAGCAGTACTTC. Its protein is CASSFWQGRTYEQYF.

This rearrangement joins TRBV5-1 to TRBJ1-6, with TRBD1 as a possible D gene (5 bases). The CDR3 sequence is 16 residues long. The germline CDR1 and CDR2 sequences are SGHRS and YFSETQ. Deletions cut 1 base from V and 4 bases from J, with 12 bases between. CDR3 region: CASSLTGTEYNSPLHF. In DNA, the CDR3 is TGCGCCAGCAGCTTGACTGGGACTGAGTATAATTCACCCCTCCACTTT.

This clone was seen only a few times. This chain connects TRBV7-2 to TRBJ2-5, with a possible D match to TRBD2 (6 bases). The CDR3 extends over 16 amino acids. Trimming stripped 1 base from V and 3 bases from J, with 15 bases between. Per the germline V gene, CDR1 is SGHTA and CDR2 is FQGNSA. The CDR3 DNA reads TGTGCCAGCAGCTTAGGACCTAGCGATTTCGAAGAGACCCAGTACTTC. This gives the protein CASSLGPSDFEETQYF.

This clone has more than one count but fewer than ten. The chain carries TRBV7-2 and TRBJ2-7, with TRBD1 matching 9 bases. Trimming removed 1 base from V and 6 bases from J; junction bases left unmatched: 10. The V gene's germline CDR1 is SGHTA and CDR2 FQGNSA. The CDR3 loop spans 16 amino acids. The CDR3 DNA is TGTGCCAGCAGCTTAGTGGGGGGACAGGGCTCCCGCGAGCAGTACTTC. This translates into CASSLVGGQGSREQYF.

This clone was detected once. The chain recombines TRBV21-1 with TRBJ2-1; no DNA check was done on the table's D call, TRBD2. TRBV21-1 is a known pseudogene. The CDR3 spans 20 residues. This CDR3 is CASSKGPEKAPSGRDNEQFF. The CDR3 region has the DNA TGTGCCAGCAGCAAAGGGCCCGAAAAAGCACCTAGCGGGAGGGACAATGAGCAGTTCTTC.

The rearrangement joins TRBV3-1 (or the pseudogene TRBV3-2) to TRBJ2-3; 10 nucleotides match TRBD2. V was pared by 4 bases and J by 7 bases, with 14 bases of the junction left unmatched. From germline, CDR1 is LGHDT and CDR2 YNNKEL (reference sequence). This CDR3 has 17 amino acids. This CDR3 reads CASSPGAGGPSFYTQYF. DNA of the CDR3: TGTGCCAGCAGCCCCGGAGCGGGAGGGCCTTCCTTCTATACGCAGTATTTT.

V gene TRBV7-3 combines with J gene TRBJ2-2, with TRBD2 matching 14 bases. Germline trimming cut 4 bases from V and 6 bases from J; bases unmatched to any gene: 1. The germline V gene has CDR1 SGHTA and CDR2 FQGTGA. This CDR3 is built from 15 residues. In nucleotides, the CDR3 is TGTGCCAGCAGCTCGACTAGCGGGAGGGCCGGGGAGCTGTTTTTT. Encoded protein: CASSSTSGRAGELFF.